This T cell receptor (beta chain) was documented in a study of T cells after yellow fever vaccination. UMIs were added to TCR cDNA along with a universal primer site when it was made by 5'RACE template switching. TCRdb called the 5' RACE reads again in MiXCR, with one record for every CDR3 protein. The sample comprises roughly 400,000 distinct CDR3 sequences, roughly 20% of which are singletons, and about 18% rests with the top ten. CDR1 and CDR2 (germline): LGHNA, YSLEER. The CDR3 is 16 residues long. V lost 0 bases to trimming and J lost 4 bases, with 14 bases between them. Of note for this clonotype: Its matching antigen is unknown.

Study conclusions and caveats: The secondary response peaked faster, at day 5 versus 15, but was weaker. Contaminating bulk clonotypes could be abundant in FACS-sorted repertoires.

This TCR came from a man younger than 30 who received the YFV17D yellow fever vaccine. Sequencing used PBMCs, obtained before the yellow fever booster vaccination. The J gene is TRBJ2-3, the V gene TRBV4-3, with TRBD1 as a possible D gene (5 bases). CDR3 region: CASSQDPGRTSDTQYF. The CDR3 coding sequence is TGCGCCAGCAGCCAAGATCCGGGTCGGACATCAGATACGCAGTATTTT.